Listed below are T cell receptor beta chains from one sample, sequenced in a study of CD8+ T cells in alopecia areata. This table comes from immunoSEQ multiplex PCR, and its TCRdb copy is limited to in-frame clones, with some not included. The sample contains about 220,000 clones, more than 45% of which appear only once. The source material was CD4+ T cells sorted from blood, sampled at week 4, from a patient treated with tofacitinib. These receptor sequences come from a human donor with alopecia areata. Each CDR3 is given without its conserved first and last residue.

v_call | cdr3_aa
TRBV7-6 | ASSSSTGTNYGYT
TRBV9 | ASSAAGQGDSPLH
TRBV30 | AGTGGGGTDTQY
TRBV7-2 | ASRRGGKETQY
TRBV6-1 | ASRNGPSEPQH
TRBV5-6 | ASSLLWWAGKDTGELF
TRBV19 | ASSIADSTYEQY
TRBV7-2 | ASSLDRTYNSPLH
TRBV13 | ASRGTQY
TRBV29-1 | SVRELSVMDYGYT
TRBV7-9 | ASSFTQGAEKLF
TRBV2 | ASSEVTPPGEQF
TRBV11-2 | ASSLDQGAAETQY
TRBV29-1 | SVLQGGKTDTQY
TRBV18 | ASSPIQGNTEAF
TRBV7-3 | ASSQGQYNSPLH
TRBV27 | ASSFGPGTAYNSPLH
TRBV18 | ASSRNGQGNLYEQY
TRBV7-6 | ASSLGTGPSYEQY
TRBV14 | ASSQGGDTQY